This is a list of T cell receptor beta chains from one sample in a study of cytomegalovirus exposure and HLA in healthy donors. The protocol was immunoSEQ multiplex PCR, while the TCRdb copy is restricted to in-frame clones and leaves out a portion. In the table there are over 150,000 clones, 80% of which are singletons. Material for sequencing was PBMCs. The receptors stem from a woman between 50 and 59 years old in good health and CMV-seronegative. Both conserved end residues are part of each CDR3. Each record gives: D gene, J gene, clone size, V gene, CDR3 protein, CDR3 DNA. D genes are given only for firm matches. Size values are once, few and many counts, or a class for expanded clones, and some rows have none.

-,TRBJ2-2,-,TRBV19,CASSIEQNTGELFF,TGTGCCAGTAGTATTGAACAGAACACCGGGGAGCTGTTTTTT
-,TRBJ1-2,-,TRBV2,CASSVAGLQYGYTF,TGTGCCAGCAGTGTAGCAGGACTGCAGTATGGCTACACCTTC
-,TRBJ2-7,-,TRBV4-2,CASSQGQERIGEQYF,TGTGCCAGCAGCCAAGGACAGGAAAGGATCGGCGAGCAGTACTTC
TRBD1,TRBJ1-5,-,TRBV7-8,CASRRQGAMNQPQHF,TGTGCCAGCAGGAGACAGGGGGCTATGAATCAGCCCCAGCATTTT
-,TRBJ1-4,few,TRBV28,CASGGGTNEKLFF,TGTGCCAGCGGCGGGGGGACTAATGAAAAACTGTTTTTT
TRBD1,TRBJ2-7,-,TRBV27,CASSRIGQGDDEQYF,TGTGCCAGCAGCAGGATAGGACAGGGTGACGACGAGCAGTACTTC
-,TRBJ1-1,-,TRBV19,CASSIDLRLLLNTEAFF,TGTGCCAGTAGTATAGATCTGCGTCTCCTTTTAAACACTGAAGCTTTCTTT
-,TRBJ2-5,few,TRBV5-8,CASSLVSGRQTQYF,TGTGCCAGCAGCTTGGTATCAGGGCGGCAGACCCAGTACTTC
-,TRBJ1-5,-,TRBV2,CASSDSRAMQPQHF,TGTGCCAGCAGTGATAGCAGGGCGATGCAGCCCCAGCATTTT
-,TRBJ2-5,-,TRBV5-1,CASSLYGGDQETQYF,TGCGCCAGCAGCTTGTACGGAGGGGATCAGGAGACCCAGTACTTC
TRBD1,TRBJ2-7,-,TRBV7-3,CASRKDRDRRSYEQYF,TGTGCCAGCAGGAAGGACCGGGACAGGCGATCCTACGAGCAGTACTTC
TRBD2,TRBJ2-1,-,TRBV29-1,CSVDTSGSGEQFF,TGCAGCGTTGATACTAGCGGGAGCGGGGAGCAGTTCTTC
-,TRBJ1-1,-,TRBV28,CASSSPGDVGTEAFF,TGTGCCAGCAGTTCCCCCGGAGATGTGGGCACTGAAGCTTTCTTT
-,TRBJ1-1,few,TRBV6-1,CASSEVYFGGGNTEAFF,TGTGCCAGCAGTGAAGTTTACTTTGGGGGGGGAAACACTGAAGCTTTCTTT
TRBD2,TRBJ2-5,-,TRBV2,CASSGLAASGETQYF,TGTGCCAGCTCAGGACTAGCGGCTTCAGGGGAGACCCAGTACTTC
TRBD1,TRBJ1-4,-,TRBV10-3,CAAQGGPGNEKLFF,TGTGCCGCCCAGGGGGGTCCTGGTAATGAAAAACTGTTTTTT
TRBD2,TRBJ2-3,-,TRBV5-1,CASSVGPGLATDTQYF,TGCGCCAGCAGCGTGGGACCGGGACTAGCCACAGATACGCAGTATTTT
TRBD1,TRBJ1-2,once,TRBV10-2,CASSGTGSYGYTF,TGCGCCAGCAGCGGGACAGGTTCCTATGGCTACACCTTC
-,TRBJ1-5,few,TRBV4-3,CASSQVYGGNQPQHF,TGCGCCAGCAGCCAAGTTTACGGGGGTAATCAGCCCCAGCATTTT
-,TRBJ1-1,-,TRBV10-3,CATTGSNTEAFF,TGTGCCACCACAGGGTCGAACACTGAAGCTTTCTTT
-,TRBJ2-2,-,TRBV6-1,CASSEVIAGELFF,TGTGCCAGCAGTGAAGTTATCGCCGGGGAGCTGTTTTTT
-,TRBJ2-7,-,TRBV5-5,CASSLSSVAEYEQYF,TGTGCCAGCAGCCTTTCCTCAGTGGCGGAATACGAGCAGTACTTC
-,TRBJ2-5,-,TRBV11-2,CASSPVVPETQYF,TGTGCCAGCAGCCCGGTCGTCCCGGAGACCCAGTACTTC
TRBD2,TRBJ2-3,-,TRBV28,CASRTSGRDTQYF,TGTGCCAGCAGGACTAGCGGGAGGGATACGCAGTATTTT
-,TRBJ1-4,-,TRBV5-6,CASSCIRVGCATNEKLFF,TGTGCCAGCAGCTGCATCAGGGTCGGTTGCGCAACTAATGAAAAACTGTTTTTT
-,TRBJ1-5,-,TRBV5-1,CASSLSGGGDRNQPQHF,TGCGCCAGCAGCTTGAGTGGAGGAGGGGATCGCAATCAGCCCCAGCATTTT
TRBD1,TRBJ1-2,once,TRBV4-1,CASSPEGGAFYYGYTF,TGCGCCAGCAGCCCCGAAGGGGGCGCGTTCTACTATGGCTACACCTTC
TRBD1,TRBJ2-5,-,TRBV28,CASSPDRTLQETQYF,TGTGCCAGCAGTCCGGACAGGACGCTCCAAGAGACCCAGTACTTC
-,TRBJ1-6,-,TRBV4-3,CASSQGEDFSPLHF,TGCGCCAGCAGCCAGGGGGAGGATTTTTCACCCCTCCACTTT
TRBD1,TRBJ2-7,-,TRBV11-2,CASSQTGLNYEQYF,TGTGCCAGCAGCCAGACAGGGCTAAACTACGAGCAGTACTTC
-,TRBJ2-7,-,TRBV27,CASSLSAVAGFSPYEQYF,TGTGCCAGCAGTTTATCGGCGGTGGCAGGGTTTTCTCCCTACGAGCAGTACTTC
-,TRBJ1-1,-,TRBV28,CASSRYKNTEAFF,TGTGCCAGCAGCAGATACAAGAACACTGAAGCTTTCTTT
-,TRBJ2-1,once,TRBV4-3,CASSQIFSGEQFF,TGCGCCAGCAGCCAAATATTCTCCGGTGAGCAGTTCTTC
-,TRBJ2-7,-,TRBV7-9,CSSSSFEQYF,TGTTCCAGCAGCTCTTTCGAGCAGTACTTC
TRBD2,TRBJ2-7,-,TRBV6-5,CASTGTGLGDYEQYF,TGTGCCAGCACCGGAACGGGACTAGGTGACTACGAGCAGTACTTC
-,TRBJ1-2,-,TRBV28,CASSLSREVYGYTF,TGTGCCAGCAGTTTAAGCAGGGAGGTCTATGGCTACACCTTC
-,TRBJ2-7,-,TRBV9,CASSDHSGSYEQYF,TGTGCCAGCAGCGACCATTCCGGGAGCTACGAGCAGTACTTC
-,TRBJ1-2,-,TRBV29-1,CSVGGDYGYTF,TGCAGCGTTGGCGGAGACTATGGCTACACCTTC
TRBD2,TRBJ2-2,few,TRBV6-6,CASTLLAGGNTGELFF,TGTGCCAGCACCCTATTGGCGGGGGGGAATACCGGGGAGCTGTTTTTT
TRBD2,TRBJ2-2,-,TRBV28,CASRGSEREGIITGELFF,TGTGCCAGCAGAGGGAGCGAGCGGGAGGGCATCATCACCGGGGAGCTGTTTTTT
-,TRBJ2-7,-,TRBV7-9,CASSLDGLNLYF,TGTGCCAGCAGCTTAGATGGACTGAATCTGTACTTC
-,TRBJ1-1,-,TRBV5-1,CASSLESGNTEAFF,TGCGCCAGCAGCTTGGAGTCGGGGAACACTGAAGCTTTCTTT
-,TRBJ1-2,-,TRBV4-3,CASSLVQGSSGYTF,TGCGCCAGCAGCCTCGTTCAGGGGTCCAGTGGCTACACCTTC
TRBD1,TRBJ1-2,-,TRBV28,CASSTGGSYGYTF,TGTGCCAGCAGTACAGGGGGCAGCTATGGCTACACCTTC